A single sample is the source of the 16 T cell receptor beta chains below, sequenced in a study of blood T cells in healthy people across ages. Together with a sample-barcoded 5' primer, a J-beta primer mix was included in a second PCR lasting roughly 7 to 11 cycles. One entry per CDR3 protein, called by TCRdb with MiXCR from the 5' RACE reads. The profile shows 1.5 million to 2 million distinct CDR3 sequences, 28% of them singletons. Input material: blood. Every receptor here comes from a woman in her twenties or thirties in good health.

For the CDR3, the DNA is TGTGCCAGCAGCCCCGAGGGGTTCCTGGAGACCCAGTACTTC. This gives the protein CASSPEGFLETQYF. The rearrangement joins TRBV6-6 to TRBJ2-7, with D perhaps TRBD1 or TRBD2 (5 bases each). The tail of the sequence fits TRBJ2-5 better, so the J call may be wrong. Germline CDR1 reads MNHNY; CDR2 reads SVGAGI (reference sequence). This CDR3 has 14 amino acids.

The V gene is TRBV5-6, the J gene TRBJ2-3, with 8 bases identical to TRBD2. With V trimmed by 0 bases and J by 4 bases, 7 bases remained unmatched. The CDR3 loop spans 16 amino acids. The germline CDR1 and CDR2 sequences are SGHDT and YYEEEE. As DNA, the CDR3 is TGTGCCAGCAGCTTGGAAGGACTAGCATTTGCAGATACGCAGTATTTT. Protein product: CASSLEGLAFADTQYF.

This clonotype occurred a few times. One end of the junction does not line up with germline, which may come from a read error. J is TRBJ2-7 and V is TRBV29-1; D may be TRBD1 (5 bases). Germline CDR1 and CDR2: SQVTM and ANQGSEA. The CDR3 contains 13 residues. In DNA, the CDR3 is TGCAGCGTTCAACAGGCTTTATACTACGTGCAGTACTTC. Protein sequence: CSVQQALYYVQYF.

This clonotype turned up a few times. The gene calls are TRBV10-3 and TRBJ1-2; no firm D call. From germline, CDR1 is ENHRY and CDR2 SYGVKD. V lost 8 bases and J 3 bases, leaving 16 bases between the germline ends. The CDR3 covers 14 residues. This chain's CDR3 is CAIQPRDRDYGYTF. DNA of the CDR3: TGTGCCATCCAGCCCCGTGATAGGGACTATGGCTACACCTTC.

The V call is TRBV10-3, the J call TRBJ1-1, with 7 bases that match TRBD1. The CDR3 is 12 amino acids. V was clipped by 8 bases and J by 4 bases; unmatched bases: 4. The V gene's germline CDR1 is ENHRY and CDR2 SYGVKD. DNA of the CDR3: TGTGCCATCGGTTCAGGGGGCACTGAAGCTTTCTTT. Encoded protein: CAIGSGGTEAFF.

Turning to this clonotype: At one boundary the junction diverges from the germline segment, which might be a read error. The V gene is TRBV20-1, the J gene TRBJ2-5, with 8 bases lining up with TRBD1. The CDR3 length is 13 residues. The germline V gene encodes CDR1 DFQATT and CDR2 SNEGSKA (reference sequence). The CDR3 protein is CSAPGQGQKTQYF. CDR3 coding DNA: TGCAGTGCTCCCGGACAGGGCCAAAAGACCCAGTACTTC.

Ten or more counts support this clonotype. The J gene is TRBJ2-7, the V gene TRBV12-3 or TRBV12-4, with D hard to call. Trimming left V 6 bases short and J 3 bases short, with 12 bases between. CDR3 length: 13 residues. The CDR3 nucleotides read TGTGCCAGCAGCCGACAAATTAACTACGAGCAGTACTTC. It yields the protein CASSRQINYEQYF.

This clonotype was recorded a few times. The rearrangement joins TRBV7-2 to TRBJ2-2; tentative D call: TRBD1 (7 bases). CDR3 length equals 16 residues. The V gene lost 0 bases and the J gene lost 5 bases, with 13 bases spanning the gap. Germline V CDR1 and CDR2: SGHTA, FQGNSA. CDR3 amino acids: CASSLAGGAGTGELFF. DNA of the CDR3: TGTGCCAGCAGCTTAGCAGGGGGCGCGGGGACCGGGGAGCTGTTTTTT.

This clonotype turned up a few times. The gene calls are TRBV5-5 and TRBJ2-2; either TRBD1 or TRBD2 may supply D (5 bases each). V lost 0 bases and J lost 3, with 9 bases in between. CDR1 is SGHKS and CDR2 is YYEKEE in the germline V gene (reference sequence). The CDR3 runs to 15 residues. CDR3 residues: CASSLVRGDTGELFF. DNA for the CDR3: TGTGCCAGCAGCTTGGTTCGAGGGGACACCGGGGAGCTGTTTTTT.

The chain links TRBV14 to TRBJ2-5; 10 nucleotides line up with TRBD2. Germline CDR1 SGHDN, CDR2 FVKESK. This CDR3 region has 15 residues. V was pared by 3 bases and J by 4 bases, with 5 bases of the junction left unmatched. In DNA form, the CDR3 reads TGTGCCAGCAGCCACCTAGCGGGAGCGGTAGAGACCCAGTACTTC. Residues: CASSHLAGAVETQYF.

This clonotype was seen a few times. The V and J genes are TRBV5-4 and TRBJ2-4, with no clear D. This CDR3 contains 14 residues. Trimming pared 2 bases from V and 13 bases from J, leaving 19 bases between. The V gene's germline CDR1 is SGHNT and CDR2 YYREEE (reference sequence). This CDR3 reads CASSFFISYNEQYF. The CDR3 bases are TGTGCCAGCAGCTTTTTTATCTCCTACAATGAGCAGTACTTC. The full variable domain, in which reference TRBV5-4 and TRBJ2-4 provide the parts outside the CDR3, is ETGVTQSPTHLIKTRGQQVTLRCSSQSGHNTVSWYQQALGQGPQFIFQYYREEENGRGNFPPRFSGLQFPNYSSELNVNALELDDSALYLCASSFFISYNEQYFGAGTRLSVL.

As to this clonotype: Being one base from a much bigger clone, this may be a read error. The genes are TRBV6-2 or TRBV6-3 and TRBJ2-5, with D possibly being TRBD2 (5 bases). The end of the DNA is better explained by TRBJ2-1, so the J call may be wrong. The length of the CDR3 is 14 residues. The germline CDR1 and CDR2 sequences are MNHEY and SVGEGT. This chain's CDR3 is CASRPSGGQETQFF. CDR3 sequence (DNA): TGTGCCAGCAGACCTTCCGGCGGGCAAGAGACCCAGTTCTTC.

This clonotype was seen more than once but under ten times. This sequence joins TRBV7-9 and TRBJ2-1; 7 bases are shared with TRBD2. Germline values: CDR1 SEHNR, CDR2 FQNEAQ (reference sequence). After removal of 7 bases from V and 5 bases from J, the junction contained 11 bases not matched to a gene. The CDR3 covers 15 residues. CDR3 sequence: CASNNGPSGDNEQFF. For the CDR3, the DNA is TGTGCCAGCAACAACGGGCCTAGCGGAGACAATGAGCAGTTCTTC.

CDR3 in amino acids: CASSQVRASTDTQYF. CDR3 nucleotides: TGCGCCAGCAGCCAAGTCAGGGCCTCGACAGATACGCAGTATTTT. J is TRBJ2-3 and V is TRBV4-1; a weak D match, TRBD1 (5 bases). Deletions cut 1 base from V and 3 bases from J, with 11 bases between. This CDR3 contains 15 residues. Germline values: CDR1 MGHRA, CDR2 YSYEKL.

This clonotype has just a few counts. The chain carries TRBV7-9 and TRBJ1-6; no firm D call. CDR1 and CDR2 from the germline V gene are SEHNR and FQNEAQ (reference sequence). V was pared by 0 bases and J by 7 bases, with 4 bases between. This CDR3 has 13 residues. CDR3 sequence: CASSLALNSPLHF. The CDR3 DNA is TGTGCCAGCAGCTTAGCTTTGAATTCACCCCTCCACTTT.

On this clonotype: A read error is possible here, since a much larger clone lies one base away. This chain's CDR3 is CASSIRTGEETQYF. The DNA for the CDR3 is TGTGCCAGCAGCATCCGGACAGGGGAAGAGACCCAGTACTTC. The chain is built from TRBV7-2 and TRBJ2-5; 9 bases agree with TRBD1. The germline CDR1 and CDR2 sequences are SGHTA and FQGNSA. This CDR3 has 14 amino acids. V lost 5 bases and J lost 3; bases outside the gene matches: 4. Full variable domain (missing parts from reference TRBV7-2 and TRBJ2-5): GAGVSQSPSNKVTEKGKDVELRCDPISGHTALYWYRQSLGQGLEFLIYFQGNSAPDKSGLPSDRFSAERTGGSVSTLTIQRTQQEDSAVYLCASSIRTGEETQYFGPGTRLLVL.